This T cell receptor (beta chain) emerged from a study of T cell responses to AZD1222 COVID-19 vaccine. General observations from the study: Two AZD1222 doses significantly raised spike-specific TCR breadth and depth over controls. Possibly, clonal diversity was underestimated; donors were largely white British and included more females.

Generated by immunoSEQ multiplex PCR, the TCRdb table keeps only in-frame clones and is missing some. The table lists over 150,000 clones, more than 80% of them singletons. The V and J ends lost 5 bases and 12 bases respectively, with 18 bases between them. CDR1 and CDR2 (germline): SGHRS, YFSETQ. This CDR3 comprises 14 residues. Comments on this clone: Its antigen is unidentified.

The chain joins TRBV5-1 to TRBJ1-6, with D possibly being TRBD1 (5 bases). The sample was peripheral blood, taken on day 0 of AZD1222 vaccination. The sequence was collected from an adult in good health. The CDR3 protein is CASSSTGPWGPLHF. The DNA of the CDR3 is TGCGCCAGCAGTTCTACGGGGCCCTGGGGACCCCTCCACTTT.